Following are 18 T cell receptor beta chains from one sample sequenced in a study of T cell responses to AZD1222 COVID-19 vaccine. The repertoire was sequenced with immunoSEQ multiplex PCR; TCRdb's copy has only in-frame clones and lacks some. The sample has roughly 150,000 clones, 88% seen once. Sequenced material: peripheral blood, taken on day 0 of AZD1222 vaccination. These receptors were collected from an adult in good health.

This clone is judged medium-sized. This sequence joins TRBV29-1 and TRBJ1-1; 7 positions match TRBD1. The CDR3 is 12 amino acids. Germline V gene lookup returns CDR1 SQVTM and CDR2 ANQGSEA. Losses at the gene ends were 2 bases for V and 7 bases for J; bases not matched to a gene: 4. CDR3 amino acids: CSVEKQGLEAFF. CDR3 bases: TGCAGCGTTGAAAAACAGGGGCTTGAAGCTTTCTTT.

The genes are TRBV28 and TRBJ1-2; D is uncertain. The CDR3 contains 14 residues. V was pared by 3 bases and J by 7 bases, with 15 bases between. Germline CDR1 reads MDHEN; CDR2 reads SYDVKM. CDR3 bases: TGTGCCAGCAGTTTGATTGGGCAGGTTTCTGGCTACACCTTC. As protein: CASSLIGQVSGYTF.

The gene calls are TRBV27 and TRBJ2-5; TRBD1 matches 7 bases. Germline V lookup: CDR1 MNHEY, CDR2 SMNVEV (reference sequence). After removal of 6 bases from V and 5 bases from J, the junction contained 9 bases not matched to a gene. The length of the CDR3 is 14 residues. This CDR3 reads CASSPRQGMETQYF. As DNA, the CDR3 is TGTGCCAGCAGCCCCCGACAGGGAATGGAGACCCAGTACTTC.

The V gene is TRBV24-1, the J gene TRBJ1-4, with 10 bases identical to TRBD1. CDR1 KGHDR and CDR2 SFDVKD come from the germline V gene. V lost 5 bases and J lost 10; bases outside the gene matches: 12. This CDR3 comprises 16 residues. Written as DNA, the CDR3 is TGTGCCACCAGTGTCCAGGGACAGGGGAGTTGTCGAAAACTGTTTTTT. This translates into CATSVQGQGSCRKLFF.

The table lists this clone with a count of one. The CDR3 reads CASSFRTTVTNYGYTF. DNA of the CDR3: TGTGCCAGCAGCTTCCGAACGACAGTTACTAACTATGGCTACACCTTC. The chain employs TRBV5-6 and TRBJ1-2, with D tentatively TRBD1 (5 bases). Trimming stripped 2 bases from V and 0 bases from J, with 14 bases between. The CDR3 sequence is 16 residues long. CDR1 is SGHDT, CDR2 YYEEEE, per germline.

V and J are TRBV2 and TRBJ1-2; D may be TRBD1 (5 bases). Germline loops: CDR1 SNHLY, CDR2 FYNNEI. The germline V and J ends were trimmed by 1 base and 5 bases, with 11 bases remaining between them. The length of the CDR3 is 14 residues. The DNA of the CDR3 is TGTGCCAGCAGTGAAGGGGACCCCCATTATGGCTACACCTTC. Protein product: CASSEGDPHYGYTF.

The V gene is TRBV18, the J gene TRBJ1-1; D is unclear. The CDR3 runs 12 residues. Deletions cut 3 bases from V and 6 bases from J, with 8 bases between. From germline, CDR1 is KGHSH and CDR2 LQKENI. The DNA of the CDR3 is TGTGCCAGCTCACCTCGAGAGGCTGAAGCTTTCTTT. Protein product: CASSPREAEAFF.

Only a few counts were recorded for this clone. The chain has TRBV28 and TRBJ2-5; the match to TRBD2 covers 14 bases. The J segment lost 4 bases and the V segment lost 6 bases, leaving 7 bases of the junction unmatched. Per the germline V gene, CDR1 is MDHEN and CDR2 is SYDVKM. The CDR3 is 16 residues long. The CDR3 nucleotides are TGTGCCAGCAGCCCGGGGACTAGCGGGGGTTTAGAGACCCAGTACTTC. It translates to CASSPGTSGGLETQYF. The whole variable domain, remainder taken from reference TRBV28 and TRBJ2-5, is DVKVTQSSRYLVKRTGEKVFLECVQDMDHENMFWYRQDPGLGLRLIYFSYDVKMKEKGDIPEGYSVSREKKERFSLILESASTNQTSMYLCASSPGTSGGLETQYFGPGTRLLVL.

The chain combines TRBV28 with TRBJ1-1; D gene uncertain. The V end was cut by 3 bases, the J end by 1 base, with 15 bases between. The germline V gene encodes CDR1 MDHEN and CDR2 SYDVKM. CDR3 length: 16 amino acids. Written as DNA, the CDR3 is TGTGCCAGCAGTTTCTGGGTCGGGAAAAGGAACACTGAAGCTTTCTTT. Amino acid sequence: CASSFWVGKRNTEAFF.

This sequence joins TRBV30 and TRBJ2-1; 11 nucleotides align to TRBD2. The CDR3 consists of 15 residues. Trimming removed 3 bases from V and 4 bases from J; junction bases left unmatched: 5. The germline V gene encodes CDR1 GTSNPN and CDR2 SVGIG (reference sequence). DNA for the CDR3: TGTGCCTGGAGCGGTGGGACTAGCGGTTACAATGAGCAGTTCTTC. As protein: CAWSGGTSGYNEQFF.

The J gene is TRBJ2-1, the V gene TRBV7-2; 9 bases line up with TRBD2. The V segment lost 5 bases and the J segment 7 bases; nucleotides outside the gene matches: 12. This CDR3 is built from 16 residues. Germline-derived CDR1 and CDR2 are SGHTA and FQGNSA. The CDR3 loop reads CASSPGGASGTNEQFF. CDR3 DNA sequence: TGTGCCAGCAGCCCCGGGGGCGCTAGCGGGACTAATGAGCAGTTCTTC.

The chain has TRBV28 and TRBJ1-5, with D uncertain. Germline CDR1 reads MDHEN; CDR2 reads SYDVKM. The V end was cut by 3 bases, the J end by 3 bases, with 12 bases between. The CDR3 runs 15 residues. This CDR3 is CASSFRSGFNQPQHF. The DNA for the CDR3 is TGTGCCAGCAGTTTCCGGAGCGGTTTCAATCAGCCCCAGCATTTT.

V is TRBV7-2 and J is TRBJ1-5, with unresolved D. The V gene's germline CDR1 is SGHTA and CDR2 FQGNSA. V was shortened by 2 bases and J by 3 bases, with 11 bases between the two germline ends. The CDR3 extends over 15 amino acids. CDR3 region: CASSLFVGYNQPQHF. CDR3 DNA sequence: TGTGCCAGCAGCTTATTCGTCGGCTACAATCAGCCCCAGCATTTT.

The chain uses TRBV6-2 or TRBV6-3 and TRBJ1-1; TRBD1 aligns across 8 bases. The trim removed 2 bases at V and 0 bases at J, leaving 11 bases unmatched. Germline values: CDR1 MNHEY, CDR2 SVGEGT. The CDR3 contains 18 residues. CDR3 DNA: TGTGCCAGCAGTTACGTAACCGGACAGGGACTGATGAACACTGAAGCTTTCTTT. This sequence encodes CASSYVTGQGLMNTEAFF.

The gene calls are TRBV19 and TRBJ1-2; the D is unclear. The germline gives CDR1 LNHDA, CDR2 SQIVND (reference sequence). The CDR3 has 13 residues. The germline V and J ends were trimmed by 6 bases and 1 base, with 9 bases remaining between them. CDR3 sequence (DNA): TGTGCCAGTAGCCCCGGGATTAACTATGGCTACACCTTC. This translates into CASSPGINYGYTF.

The chain links TRBV4-2 to TRBJ1-5; 7 bases line up with TRBD1. CDR3 length: 16 residues. The V segment lost 3 bases and the J segment 2 bases; nucleotides outside the gene matches: 7. The germline gives CDR1 LGHNA, CDR2 YNFKEQ. The CDR3 sequence: CASSHIGQVRNQPQHF. CDR3 bases: TGTGCCAGCAGCCACATAGGACAGGTACGCAATCAGCCCCAGCATTTT.

CDR3 residues: CAWSQGQPNTEAFF. The CDR3, as DNA: TGTGCCTGGAGTCAAGGACAGCCGAACACTGAAGCTTTCTTT. The chain recombines TRBV30 with TRBJ1-1; tentatively, D is TRBD1 (6 bases). V was pared by 2 bases and J by 1 base, with 11 bases between. Per germline, CDR1 GTSNPN and CDR2 SVGIG (reference sequence). The CDR3 loop spans 14 amino acids. Full variable domain (rest looked up from reference TRBV30 and TRBJ1-1): SQTIHQWPATLVQPVGSPLSLECTVEGTSNPNLYWYRQAAGRGLQLLFYSVGIGQISSEVPQNLSASRPQDRQFILSSKKLLLSDSGFYLCAWSQGQPNTEAFFGQGTRLTVV.

V and J are TRBV19 and TRBJ1-3; unclear D gene. Per germline, CDR1 LNHDA and CDR2 SQIVND (reference sequence). V was shortened by 1 base and J by 0 bases, with 10 bases between the two germline ends. This CDR3 comprises 16 residues. The CDR3 region is CASSIGPQFSGNTIYF. The CDR3 DNA sequence: TGTGCCAGTAGTATAGGCCCTCAGTTCTCTGGAAACACCATATATTTT.